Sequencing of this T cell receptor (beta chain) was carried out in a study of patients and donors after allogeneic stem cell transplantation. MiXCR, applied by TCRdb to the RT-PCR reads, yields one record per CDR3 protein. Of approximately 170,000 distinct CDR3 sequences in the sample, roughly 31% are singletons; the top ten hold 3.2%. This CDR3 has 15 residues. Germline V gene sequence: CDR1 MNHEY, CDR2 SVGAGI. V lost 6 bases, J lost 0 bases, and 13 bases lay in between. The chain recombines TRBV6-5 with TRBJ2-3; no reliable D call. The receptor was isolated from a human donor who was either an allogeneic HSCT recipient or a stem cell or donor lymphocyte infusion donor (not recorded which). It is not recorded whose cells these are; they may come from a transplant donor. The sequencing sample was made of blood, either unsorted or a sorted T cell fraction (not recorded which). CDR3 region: CASSPKGYSTDTQYF. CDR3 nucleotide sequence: TGTGCCAGCAGCCCCAAGGGCTATAGCACAGATACGCAGTATTTT.